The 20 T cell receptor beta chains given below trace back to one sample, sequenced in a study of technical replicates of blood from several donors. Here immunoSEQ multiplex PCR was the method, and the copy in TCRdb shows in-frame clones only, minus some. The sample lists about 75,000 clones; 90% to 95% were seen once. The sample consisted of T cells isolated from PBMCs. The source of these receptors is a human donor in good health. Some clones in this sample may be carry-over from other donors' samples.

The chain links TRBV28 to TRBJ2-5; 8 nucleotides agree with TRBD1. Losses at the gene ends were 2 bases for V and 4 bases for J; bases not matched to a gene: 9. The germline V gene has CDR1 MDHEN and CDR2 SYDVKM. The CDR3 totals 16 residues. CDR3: CASSLGRGQGAETQYF. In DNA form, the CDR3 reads TGTGCCAGCAGTTTAGGTCGGGGCCAGGGGGCAGAGACCCAGTACTTC.

The CDR3 reads CAIRQGDTQYF. The CDR3 DNA sequence: TGTGCCATCAGACAGGGTGATACGCAGTATTTT. The rearrangement links TRBV10-3 to TRBJ2-3, with D possibly matching TRBD1 (6 bases). Germline assignment: CDR1 ENHRY and CDR2 SYGVKD. Trimming stripped 6 bases from V and 6 bases from J, with 7 bases between. This CDR3 has 11 residues.

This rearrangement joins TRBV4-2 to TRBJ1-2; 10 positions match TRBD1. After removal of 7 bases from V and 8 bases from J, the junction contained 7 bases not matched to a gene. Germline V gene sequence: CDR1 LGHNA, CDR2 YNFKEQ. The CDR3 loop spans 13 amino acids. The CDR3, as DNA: TGTGCCAGCATGGGGGGGACAGGGGAGGGCTACACCTTC. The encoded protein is CASMGGTGEGYTF.

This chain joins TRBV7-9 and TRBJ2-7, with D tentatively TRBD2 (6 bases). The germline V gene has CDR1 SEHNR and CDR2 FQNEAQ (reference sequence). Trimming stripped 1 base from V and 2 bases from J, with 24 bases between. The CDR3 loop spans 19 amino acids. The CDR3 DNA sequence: TGTGCCAGCAGCTTAGGTCTTTCCGGGAGCCGTTTTTCACCCTACGAGCAGTACTTC. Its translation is CASSLGLSGSRFSPYEQYF.

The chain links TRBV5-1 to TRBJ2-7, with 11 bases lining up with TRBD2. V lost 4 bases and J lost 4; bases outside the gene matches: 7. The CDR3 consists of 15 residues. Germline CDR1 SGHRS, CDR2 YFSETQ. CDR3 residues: CASSLLTSGIYEQYF. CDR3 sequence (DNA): TGCGCCAGCAGCCTTCTGACTAGCGGGATATACGAGCAGTACTTC.

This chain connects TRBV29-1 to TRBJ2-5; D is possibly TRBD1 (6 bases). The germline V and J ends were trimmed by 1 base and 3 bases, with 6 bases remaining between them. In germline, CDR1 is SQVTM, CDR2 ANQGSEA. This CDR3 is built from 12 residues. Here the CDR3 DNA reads TGCAGCGTTGAAGGGACAGAAGAGACCCAGTACTTC. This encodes CSVEGTEETQYF.

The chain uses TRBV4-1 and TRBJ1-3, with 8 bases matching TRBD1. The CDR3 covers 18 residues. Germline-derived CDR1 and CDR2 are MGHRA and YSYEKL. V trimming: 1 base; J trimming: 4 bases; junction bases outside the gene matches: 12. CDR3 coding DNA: TGCGCCAGCAGCCAAGCTCGGACAGGGTTGGTTCGAGGAAACACCATATATTTT. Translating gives CASSQARTGLVRGNTIYF.

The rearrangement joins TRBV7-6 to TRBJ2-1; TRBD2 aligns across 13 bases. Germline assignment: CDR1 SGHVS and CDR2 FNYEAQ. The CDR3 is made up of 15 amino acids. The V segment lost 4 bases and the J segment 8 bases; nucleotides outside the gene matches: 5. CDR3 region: CASSSGTSGTHEQFF. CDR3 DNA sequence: TGTGCCAGCAGCTCCGGGACTAGCGGGACCCATGAGCAGTTCTTC.

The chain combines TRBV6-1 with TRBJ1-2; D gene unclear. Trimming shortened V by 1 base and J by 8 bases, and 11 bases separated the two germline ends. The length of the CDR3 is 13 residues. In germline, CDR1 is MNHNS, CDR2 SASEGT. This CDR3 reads CASSEGRAIGYTF. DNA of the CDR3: TGTGCCAGCAGTGAAGGGAGGGCAATAGGCTACACCTTC.

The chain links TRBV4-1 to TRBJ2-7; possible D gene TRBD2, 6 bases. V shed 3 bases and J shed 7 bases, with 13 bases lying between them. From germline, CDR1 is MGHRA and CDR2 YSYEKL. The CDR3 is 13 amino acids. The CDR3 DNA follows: TGCGCCAGCAGCCAGAGCGGGTCCTGGGAGCAGTACTTC. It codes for CASSQSGSWEQYF.

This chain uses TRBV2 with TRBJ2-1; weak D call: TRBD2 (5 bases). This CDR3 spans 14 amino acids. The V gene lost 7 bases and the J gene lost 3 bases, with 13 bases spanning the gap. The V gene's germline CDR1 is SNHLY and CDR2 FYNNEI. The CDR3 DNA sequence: TGTGCCAGCAAGGCGGAGGATGTCTACAATGAGCAGTTCTTC. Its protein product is CASKAEDVYNEQFF.

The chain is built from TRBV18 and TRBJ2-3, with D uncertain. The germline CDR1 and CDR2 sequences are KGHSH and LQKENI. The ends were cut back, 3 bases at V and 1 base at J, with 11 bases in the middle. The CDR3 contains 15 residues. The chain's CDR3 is CASSPGTERTDTQYF. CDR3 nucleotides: TGTGCCAGCTCACCCGGAACGGAGCGCACAGATACGCAGTATTTT.

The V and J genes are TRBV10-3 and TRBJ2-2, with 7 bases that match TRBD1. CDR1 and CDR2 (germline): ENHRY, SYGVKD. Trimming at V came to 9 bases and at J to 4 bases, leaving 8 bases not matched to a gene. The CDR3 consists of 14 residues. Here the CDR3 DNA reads TGTGCCATTAAAGACAGGGCTGTCACCGGGGAGCTGTTTTTT. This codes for CAIKDRAVTGELFF.

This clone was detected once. CDR3 region: CASSLIPGSGGRSNQPQHF. In DNA, the CDR3 is TGTGCCAGCAGCTTAATACCGGGATCCGGCGGACGTAGCAATCAGCCCCAGCATTTT. The V gene is TRBV5-4, the J gene TRBJ1-5; D call uncertain. V lost 2 bases, J lost 0 bases, and 21 bases lay in between. CDR1 is SGHNT and CDR2 is YYREEE in the germline V gene (reference sequence). This CDR3 spans 19 amino acids.

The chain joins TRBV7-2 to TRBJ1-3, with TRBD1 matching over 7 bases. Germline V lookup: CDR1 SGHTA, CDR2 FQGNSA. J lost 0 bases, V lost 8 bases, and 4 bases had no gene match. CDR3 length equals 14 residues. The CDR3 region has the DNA TGTGCCAGCTATGACAGGGCCTCTGGAAACACCATATATTTT. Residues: CASYDRASGNTIYF.

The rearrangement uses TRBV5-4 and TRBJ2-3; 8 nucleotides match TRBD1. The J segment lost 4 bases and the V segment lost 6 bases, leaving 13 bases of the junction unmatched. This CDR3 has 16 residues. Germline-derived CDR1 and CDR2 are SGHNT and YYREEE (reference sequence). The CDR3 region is CASTDSWGRGPDTQYF. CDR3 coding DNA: TGTGCCAGCACCGATTCTTGGGGCAGGGGGCCAGATACGCAGTATTTT.

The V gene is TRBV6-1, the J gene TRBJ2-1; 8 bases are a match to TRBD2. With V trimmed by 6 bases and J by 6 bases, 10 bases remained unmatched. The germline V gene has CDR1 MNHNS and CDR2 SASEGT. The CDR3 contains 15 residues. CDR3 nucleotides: TGTGCCAGCAGGAAACCGGGACTAGAGTCCAATGAGCAGTTCTTC. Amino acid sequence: CASRKPGLESNEQFF.

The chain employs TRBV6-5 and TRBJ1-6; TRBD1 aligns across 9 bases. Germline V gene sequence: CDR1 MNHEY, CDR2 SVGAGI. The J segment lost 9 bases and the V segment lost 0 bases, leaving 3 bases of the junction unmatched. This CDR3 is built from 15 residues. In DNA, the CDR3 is TGTGCCAGCAGTTACTCGCAACAGGGGGCTTCACCCCTCCACTTT. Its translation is CASSYSQQGASPLHF.

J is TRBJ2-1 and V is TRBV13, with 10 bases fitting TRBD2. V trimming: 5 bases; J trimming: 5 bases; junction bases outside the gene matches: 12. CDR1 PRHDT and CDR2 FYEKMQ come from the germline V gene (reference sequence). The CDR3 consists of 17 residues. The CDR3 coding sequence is TGTGCCAGCAGCCCCCGGAGCGGGAGGGATTCCCACAATGAGCAGTTCTTC. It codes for CASSPRSGRDSHNEQFF.

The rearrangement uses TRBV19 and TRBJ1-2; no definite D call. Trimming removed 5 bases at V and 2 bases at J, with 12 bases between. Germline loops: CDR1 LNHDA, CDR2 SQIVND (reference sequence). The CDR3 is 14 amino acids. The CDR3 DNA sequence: TGTGCCAGTAGTGGTACAGTGTTGAACTATGGCTACACCTTC. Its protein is CASSGTVLNYGYTF.